This is a list of T cell receptor beta chains from one sample in a study of blood T cell repertoires in COVID-19. The repertoire was sequenced with immunoSEQ multiplex PCR; TCRdb's copy has only in-frame clones and lacks some. The sample consists of fewer than 400,000 clones, under 90% of them appearing once. Sample: PBMCs or T cells enriched from blood (not recorded which). The receptors come from a woman under 40 who had recovered from COVID-19. CDR3s include the opening cysteine and the closing phenylalanine or tryptophan. Each record gives: D gene, clone size, J gene, V gene, CDR3 protein, CDR3 DNA. The D gene is left open where the match is weak. Size tells how often a clone was seen (once, few, many) or the class of an expanded clone, and some rows leave it out.

>-|once|TRBJ1-5|TRBV6-6
CASNPRGGHQPQHF
TGTGCCAGCAACCCACGGGGTGGCCATCAGCCCCAGCATTTT
>-|-|TRBJ1-2|TRBV18
CASSPETGLLGYTF
TGTGCCAGCTCACCAGAAACAGGGTTGTTAGGCTACACCTTC
>-|-|TRBJ2-7|TRBV6-5
CASSRGQMRISEQYF
TGTGCCAGCAGTCGTGGACAGATGCGCATAAGCGAGCAGTACTTC
>-|-|TRBJ1-4|TRBV2
CASSSKRGYEKLFF
TGTGCCAGCAGTTCAAAGCGGGGATATGAAAAACTGTTTTTT
>-|-|TRBJ1-2|TRBV23-1
CASSHLGPPNYGYTF
TGCGCCAGCAGTCATCTGGGCCCGCCGAACTATGGCTACACCTTC
>TRBD2|-|TRBJ2-3|TRBV5-4
CASSSKTSPTDTQYF
TGTGCCAGCAGCTCCAAGACTAGCCCCACAGATACGCAGTATTTT
>-|-|TRBJ1-5|TRBV6-5
CASSSFAGLSNQPQHF
TGTGCCAGCAGTTCCTTCGCGGGGCTCAGCAATCAGCCCCAGCATTTT
>-|-|TRBJ1-1|TRBV7-3
CASSSTRNTEAFF
TGTGCCAGCAGCTCCACACGGAACACTGAAGCTTTCTTT
>-|-|TRBJ1-4|TRBV27
CASSPRINRDNEKLFF
TGTGCCAGCAGTCCCCGAATTAACAGGGATAATGAAAAACTGTTTTTT
>-|-|TRBJ2-7|TRBV6-5
CASSWETGAYEQYF
TGTGCCAGTTCGTGGGAGACAGGAGCCTACGAGCAGTACTTC
>-|-|TRBJ1-5|TRBV4-1
CASSQIQVYSNQPQHF
TGCGCCAGCAGCCAGATACAGGTTTATAGCAATCAGCCCCAGCATTTT
>TRBD1|-|TRBJ1-5|TRBV27
CASRIGQGRNQPQHF
TGTGCCAGCAGAATAGGACAGGGGCGCAATCAGCCCCAGCATTTT
>-|-|TRBJ1-4|TRBV28
CASSPGQHEKLFF
TGTGCCAGCAGTCCCGGACAGCATGAAAAACTGTTTTTT
>-|-|TRBJ1-1|TRBV29-1
CSGGGINTEAFF
TGCAGCGGCGGGGGGATTAACACTGAAGCTTTCTTT
>-|-|TRBJ1-5|TRBV28
CASSTGTNQPQHF
TGTGCCAGCAGTACAGGGACCAATCAGCCCCAGCATTTT
>-|once|TRBJ2-7|TRBV21-1
CASSPKTPSSYEQYF
TGTGCCAGCAGCCCAAAGACACCGAGCTCCTACGAGCAGTACTTC
>-|once|TRBJ1-2|TRBV7-9
CASSTTPSYGYTF
TGTGCCAGCAGCACTACCCCATCCTATGGCTACACCTTC
>-|-|TRBJ1-2|TRBV19
CASSIPGGYTF
TGTGCCAGTAGTATACCGGGGGGCTACACCTTC
>-|-|TRBJ1-2|TRBV7-9
CASRLEGVDGYTF
TGTGCCAGCAGGCTTGAAGGGGTCGATGGCTACACCTTC
>TRBD2|-|TRBJ2-1|TRBV29-1
CSVDQKRGRPYNEQFF
TGCAGCGTTGACCAGAAGCGGGGGAGGCCCTACAATGAGCAGTTCTTC
>TRBD2|-|TRBJ2-4|TRBV7-2
CASSLGSSGAAKNIQYF
TGTGCCAGCAGCTTAGGTAGTAGCGGGGCAGCCAAAAACATTCAGTACTTC